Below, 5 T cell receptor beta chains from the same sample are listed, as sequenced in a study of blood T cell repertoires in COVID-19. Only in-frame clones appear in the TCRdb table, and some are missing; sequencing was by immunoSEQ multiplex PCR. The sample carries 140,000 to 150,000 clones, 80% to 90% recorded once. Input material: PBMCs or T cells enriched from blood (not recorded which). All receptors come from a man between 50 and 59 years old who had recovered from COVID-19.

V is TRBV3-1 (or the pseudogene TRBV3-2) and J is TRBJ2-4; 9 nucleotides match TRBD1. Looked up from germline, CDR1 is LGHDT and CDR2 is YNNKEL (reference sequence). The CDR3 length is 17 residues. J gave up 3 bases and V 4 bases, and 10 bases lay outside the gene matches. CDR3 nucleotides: TGTGCCAGCAGCCGGACCGGGACAGGGTTTGACAAAAACATTCAGTACTTC. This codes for CASSRTGTGFDKNIQYF.

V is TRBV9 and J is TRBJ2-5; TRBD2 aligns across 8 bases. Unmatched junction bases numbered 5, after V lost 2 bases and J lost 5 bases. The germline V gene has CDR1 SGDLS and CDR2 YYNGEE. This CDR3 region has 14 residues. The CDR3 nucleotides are TGTGCCAGCAGCGTGGGACTAGGGGGGGAGACCCAGTACTTC. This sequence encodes CASSVGLGGETQYF.

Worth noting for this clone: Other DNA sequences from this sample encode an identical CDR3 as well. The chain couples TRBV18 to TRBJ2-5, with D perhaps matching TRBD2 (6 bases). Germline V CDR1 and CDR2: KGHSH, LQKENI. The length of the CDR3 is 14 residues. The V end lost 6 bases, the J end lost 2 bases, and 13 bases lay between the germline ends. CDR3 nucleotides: TGTGCCAGCTCGCCCCAACGGGGGCAAGAGACCCAGTACTTC. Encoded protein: CASSPQRGQETQYF.

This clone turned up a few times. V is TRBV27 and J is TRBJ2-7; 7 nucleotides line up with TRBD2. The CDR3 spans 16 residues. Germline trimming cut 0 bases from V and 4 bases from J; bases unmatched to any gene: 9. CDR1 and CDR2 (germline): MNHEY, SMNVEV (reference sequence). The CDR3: CASSLSVGLAVYEQYF. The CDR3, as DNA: TGTGCCAGCAGTTTATCGGTAGGCCTAGCGGTATACGAGCAGTACTTC.

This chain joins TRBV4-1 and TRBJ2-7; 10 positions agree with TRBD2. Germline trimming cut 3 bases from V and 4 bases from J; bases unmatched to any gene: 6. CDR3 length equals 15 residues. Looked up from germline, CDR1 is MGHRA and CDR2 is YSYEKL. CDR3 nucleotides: TGCGCCAGCAGCCACGTACTAGCGGGAACTTACGAGCAGTACTTC. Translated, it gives CASSHVLAGTYEQYF.